Listed below are T cell receptor beta chains from one sample, sequenced in a study of T-cell memory formation after mild COVID-19. Each CDR3 protein gets one entry after TCRdb re-called the 5' RACE reads with MiXCR. The sample records over 400,000 distinct CDR3 sequences, less than 25% being singletons. Sequencing was done on a sample of PBMCs or a T cell subset sorted from them (not recorded which). The receptors here all came from an adult woman who had mild COVID-19 (a few samples of this study predate the infection). Cell type and time point are not known. Both conserved end residues are part of each CDR3.

j_gene: TRBJ2-5; v_gene: TRBV14; CDR3aa: CASSQDLAGETQYF
j_gene: TRBJ2-7; v_gene: TRBV5-1; CDR3aa: CASSFGRASYEQYF
j_gene: TRBJ2-1; v_gene: TRBV11-3; CDR3aa: CASSPRLAGGSVEQFF
j_gene: TRBJ2-2; v_gene: TRBV5-1; CDR3aa: CASSLAWQGNTGELFF
j_gene: TRBJ1-3; v_gene: TRBV21-1; CDR3aa: CASSKGTRDQENTIYF
j_gene: TRBJ2-1; v_gene: TRBV7-9; CDR3aa: CASSLELASEQFF
j_gene: TRBJ2-1; v_gene: TRBV5-1; CDR3aa: CASSHTGLAGVYNEQFF
j_gene: TRBJ2-7; v_gene: TRBV12-3/TRBV12-4; CDR3aa: CASSLAGLAYEQYF
j_gene: TRBJ2-7; v_gene: TRBV6-6; CDR3aa: CASAASYEQYF
j_gene: TRBJ1-1; v_gene: TRBV29-1; CDR3aa: CSVEGRTVEAFF
j_gene: TRBJ2-3; v_gene: TRBV12-3/TRBV12-4; CDR3aa: CASSLADRDADTQYF
j_gene: TRBJ1-3; v_gene: TRBV11-3; CDR3aa: CASSFRDRGNTIYF
j_gene: TRBJ2-7; v_gene: TRBV7-6; CDR3aa: CASSLQGAGYEQYF
j_gene: TRBJ2-3; v_gene: TRBV5-1; CDR3aa: CASSPYTGLGDTQYF
j_gene: TRBJ1-1; v_gene: TRBV7-9; CDR3aa: CASGGTNTEAFF
j_gene: TRBJ1-2; v_gene: TRBV5-1; CDR3aa: CASSLLRGTGDFYGYTF
j_gene: TRBJ1-5; v_gene: TRBV6-1; CDR3aa: CASRDTGAKGQPQHF
j_gene: TRBJ1-2; v_gene: TRBV5-1; CDR3aa: CASSFERPYGYTF
j_gene: TRBJ1-1; v_gene: TRBV12-3/TRBV12-4; CDR3aa: CASSSGGYNTEAFF
j_gene: TRBJ1-1; v_gene: TRBV4-3; CDR3aa: CASSQDSRGTEAFF
j_gene: TRBJ2-3; v_gene: TRBV6-1; CDR3aa: CASSDRGGPDTQYF
j_gene: TRBJ2-3; v_gene: TRBV5-1; CDR3aa: CASQARISASTDTQYF
j_gene: TRBJ1-1; v_gene: TRBV11-1; CDR3aa: CASSFYGSRNTEAFF
j_gene: TRBJ2-7; v_gene: TRBV6-2/TRBV6-3; CDR3aa: CASSYSGDYEQYF
j_gene: TRBJ2-7; v_gene: TRBV20-1; CDR3aa: CSALTRTLLAGVTYEQYF
j_gene: TRBJ2-2; v_gene: TRBV9; CDR3aa: CASSDGTSGAGTGELFF
j_gene: TRBJ2-1; v_gene: TRBV5-6; CDR3aa: CASSLVDRGENEQFF
j_gene: TRBJ2-7; v_gene: TRBV7-2; CDR3aa: CASRKAGGRYEQYF
j_gene: TRBJ2-5; v_gene: TRBV24-1; CDR3aa: CATSDALETQYF
j_gene: TRBJ2-7; v_gene: TRBV28; CDR3aa: CASSPHRGSYEQYF
j_gene: TRBJ2-3; v_gene: TRBV9; CDR3aa: CASSPAGSRTDTQYF
j_gene: TRBJ2-7; v_gene: TRBV4-1; CDR3aa: CASSQERGGPPYEQYF
j_gene: TRBJ2-1; v_gene: TRBV15; CDR3aa: CATSREGGLRGNEQFF
j_gene: TRBJ2-1; v_gene: TRBV5-1; CDR3aa: CASSSRSNNEQFF
j_gene: TRBJ1-1; v_gene: TRBV11-3; CDR3aa: CASSAYRGEAFF
j_gene: TRBJ2-7; v_gene: TRBV29-1; CDR3aa: CSTYRVGSDEQYF
j_gene: TRBJ1-1; v_gene: TRBV29-1; CDR3aa: CSVATTPNTEAFF
j_gene: TRBJ2-5; v_gene: TRBV18; CDR3aa: CASSRLSGRKETQYF
j_gene: TRBJ2-7; v_gene: TRBV20-1; CDR3aa: CSASRTSGSYEQYF
j_gene: TRBJ2-7; v_gene: TRBV12-3/TRBV12-4; CDR3aa: CASSEDGGGRYEQYF
j_gene: TRBJ1-1; v_gene: TRBV5-1; CDR3aa: CASSLAATAGGRLNTEAFF
j_gene: TRBJ2-7; v_gene: TRBV7-2; CDR3aa: CASSYQTPWQYF
j_gene: TRBJ2-6; v_gene: TRBV5-4; CDR3aa: CASRSAAGANVLTF
j_gene: TRBJ2-5; v_gene: TRBV30; CDR3aa: CAWSVGGGLETQYF
j_gene: TRBJ2-3; v_gene: TRBV20-1; CDR3aa: CSAPEDTQYF